This TCR beta chain is from a study of T-cell reconstitution after alpha-beta-depleted transplantation in children (dated by TCRdb to about 2016). Broadly, across the study: The study quantitatively tracked T-cell immune reconstitution after TCRalphabeta/CD19-depleted allogeneic hematopoietic cell transplantation in children using TCR repertoire profiling.

Comment on this clonotype: The antigen this receptor binds is unknown. No base quality information exists; no much larger clone differs at one position.

Including cysteine and phenylalanine, the CDR3 has 15 amino acids. Of the read, only the CDR3 DNA is kept; its 45 bases are in frame from base 1. V loses 3 bases of germline sequence and J loses 6 bases, and the interval between the two ends is 16 bases. General findings and caveats noted by the study authors: About two months after transplant, the apparently early recovery of alphabetaT-cell counts reportedly depended on just several hundred clones that had expanded rapidly and came from non-depleted graft cells. Over the following months the frequencies of hyperexpanded clones went down, and after one year T-cell counts and TCRbeta diversity were mostly credited to newly produced T cells. The high TCRbeta diversity at day 60 in some patients was ascribed to recipient T cells and intrathymic progenitors that had survived conditioning.

Library preparation was by PCR. Instrument on record: Illumina HiSeq 2500. TCR library preparation used molecular barcoding, with unique molecular identifiers applied to normalize quantification of the TCRbeta repertoire. In-frame beta chains were kept once TCRdb had trimmed the public reads at Q25 with fastp and called clones with MiXCR. Merged by CDR3 protein, the rows form single entries marked with the most common genes and DNA. The sample records some 550,000 distinct CDR3 sequences, roughly 23% of which are singletons. The top ten clones comprise over 12% of the sample. According to the study, the label for this sample's treatment or condition signals: allogeneic hematopoietic cell transplantation with graft depleted of TCRalphabeta T cells and CD19 B cells. The transplant recipients were children given TCRalphabeta/CD19-depleted allogeneic hematopoietic cell grafts.

The clonotype originates from a boy under two years old who had a stem cell transplant for acute myeloid leukemia, so the T cells may come from the graft donor. The sample here was PBMCs, mostly from graft donor cells, taken 360 days after TCRalphabeta/CD19-depleted stem cell transplant. Recombination connected TRBV12-3 or TRBV12-4 to TRBJ2-3; a tentative D match to TRBD2 spans 5 bases. The DNA sequence is as follows: TGTGCCAGCAGTTTGCGGAGTACTAGAGCCGATACGCAGTATTTT. Translation gives CASSLRSTRADTQYF.